These 3 T cell receptor beta chains were sequenced from one sample in a study of shared clonotypes between healthy human individuals. Generated by immunoSEQ multiplex PCR, the TCRdb table keeps only in-frame clones and is missing some. The table records around 750,000 clones, around 72% of them present only once. Sequenced: memory CD4+ T cells sorted from blood. The subset is: CD45RA-negative fraction. The receptors were gathered from a woman in her thirties in good health.

About this clone: Other DNA sequences in the sample encode the same CDR3. V and J are TRBV11-2 and TRBJ2-6; no definite D call. Per the germline V gene, CDR1 is SGHAT and CDR2 is FQNNGV. The CDR3 has 15 residues. Trimming took 1 base from V and 1 from J, leaving 5 bases between them. CDR3 sequence reads: CASSLVGSGANVLTF. CDR3 DNA: TGTGCCAGCAGCTTAGTAGGGTCTGGGGCCAACGTCCTGACTTTC.

This chain uses TRBV7-9 with TRBJ1-1; D may be TRBD1 (5 bases). The CDR3 is 17 residues long. Trimming cost V 5 bases and J 2 bases, with 21 bases left between them. Germline V gene sequence: CDR1 SEHNR, CDR2 FQNEAQ (reference sequence). The DNA of the CDR3 is TGTGCCAGCAGCGAGAGGTCACGTGCAGGGCCAAACACTGAAGCTTTCTTT. Amino acid sequence: CASSERSRAGPNTEAFF.

In DNA form, the CDR3 reads TGTGCCACCCCCCTAAAGGGGTTATCCTACGAGCAGTACTTC. Residues: CATPLKGLSYEQYF. The rearrangement joins TRBV6-5 to TRBJ2-7, with D possibly TRBD1 on 5 matching bases. This CDR3 spans 14 amino acids. The V gene's germline CDR1 is MNHEY and CDR2 SVGAGI. Between the trimmed V and J ends, which lost 10 bases and 1 base, there was a span of 17 bases.